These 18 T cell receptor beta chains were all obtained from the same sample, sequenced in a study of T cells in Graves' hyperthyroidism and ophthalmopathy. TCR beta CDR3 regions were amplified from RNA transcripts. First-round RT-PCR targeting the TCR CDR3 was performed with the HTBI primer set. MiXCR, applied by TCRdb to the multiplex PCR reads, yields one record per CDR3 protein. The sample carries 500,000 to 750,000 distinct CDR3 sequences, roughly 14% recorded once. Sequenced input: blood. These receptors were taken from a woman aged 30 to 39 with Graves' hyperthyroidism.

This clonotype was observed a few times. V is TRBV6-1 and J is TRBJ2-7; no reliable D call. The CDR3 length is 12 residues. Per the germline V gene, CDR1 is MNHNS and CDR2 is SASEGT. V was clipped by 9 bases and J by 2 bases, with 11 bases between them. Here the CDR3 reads CASSVPTYEQYF. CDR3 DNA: TGTGCCAGTTCCGTTCCGACCTACGAGCAGTACTTC.

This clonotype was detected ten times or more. The CDR3 DNA reads TGTGCCTGGCAGGGGGATAGCAATCAGCCCCAGCATTTT. Translation gives CAWQGDSNQPQHF. The J gene is TRBJ1-5, the V gene TRBV30; TRBD1 matches at 7 bases. Germline V gene data show CDR1 as GTSNPN and CDR2 as SVGIG (reference sequence). The V segment lost 5 bases and the J segment 0 bases; nucleotides outside the gene matches: 1. The CDR3 covers 13 residues.

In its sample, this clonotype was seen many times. The CDR3 spells CASSVGDRPQGSPLHF. CDR3 nucleotides: TGTGCCAGCAGCGTAGGGGACCGACCTCAAGGCTCACCCCTCCACTTT. The V gene is TRBV9, the J gene TRBJ1-6; tentatively, D is TRBD1 (5 bases). V was pared by 0 bases and J by 10 bases, with 17 bases between. Germline values: CDR1 SGDLS, CDR2 YYNGEE. The CDR3 length is 16 residues.

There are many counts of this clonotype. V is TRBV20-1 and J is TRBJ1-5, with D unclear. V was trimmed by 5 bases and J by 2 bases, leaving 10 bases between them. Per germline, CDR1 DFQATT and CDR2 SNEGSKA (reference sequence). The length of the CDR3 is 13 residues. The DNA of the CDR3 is TGCAGTGCTGGGTGGTCGGGCAATCAGCCCCAGCATTTT. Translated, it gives CSAGWSGNQPQHF.

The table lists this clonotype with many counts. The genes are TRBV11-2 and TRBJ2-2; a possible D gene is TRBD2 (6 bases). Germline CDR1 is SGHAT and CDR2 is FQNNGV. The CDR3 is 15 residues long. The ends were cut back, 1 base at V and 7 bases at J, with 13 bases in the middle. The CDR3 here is CASSLAGVSNGELFF. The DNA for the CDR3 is TGTGCCAGCAGCTTAGCGGGAGTTTCAAACGGGGAGCTGTTTTTT.

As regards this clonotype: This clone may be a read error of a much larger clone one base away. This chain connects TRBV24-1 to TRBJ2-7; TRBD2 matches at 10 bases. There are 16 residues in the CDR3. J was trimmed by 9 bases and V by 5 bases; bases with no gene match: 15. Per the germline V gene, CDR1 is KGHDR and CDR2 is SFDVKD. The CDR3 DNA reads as TGTGCCACCAGTGTCGTGACTAGCGGGCCAGAGGGGTGGCAGTACTTC. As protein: CATSVVTSGPEGWQYF.

The CDR3 protein is CSAGHTAGSYNSPLHF. Here the CDR3 DNA reads TGCAGTGCTGGACACACAGCGGGGTCCTATAATTCACCCCTCCACTTT. The rearrangement uses TRBV20-1 and TRBJ1-6, with D maybe TRBD1 (5 bases). V gave up 5 bases and J gave up 1 base, with 15 bases separating them. This CDR3 comprises 16 residues. Looked up from germline, CDR1 is DFQATT and CDR2 is SNEGSKA (reference sequence).

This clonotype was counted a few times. CDR3 nucleotides: TGTGCCATCAGTGAGGGACAGGGTGGATACGAGCAGTACTTC. Translation gives CAISEGQGGYEQYF. The chain recombines TRBV10-3 with TRBJ2-7, with 8 bases that match TRBD1. J was trimmed by 4 bases and V by 2 bases; bases with no gene match: 4. Germline-derived CDR1 and CDR2 are ENHRY and SYGVKD. The CDR3 runs to 14 residues.

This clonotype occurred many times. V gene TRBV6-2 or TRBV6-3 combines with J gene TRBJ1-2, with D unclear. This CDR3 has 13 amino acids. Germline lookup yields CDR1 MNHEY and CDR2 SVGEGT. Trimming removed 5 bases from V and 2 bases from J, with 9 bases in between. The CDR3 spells CASSERWNYGYTF. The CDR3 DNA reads TGTGCCAGCAGTGAACGGTGGAACTATGGCTACACCTTC.

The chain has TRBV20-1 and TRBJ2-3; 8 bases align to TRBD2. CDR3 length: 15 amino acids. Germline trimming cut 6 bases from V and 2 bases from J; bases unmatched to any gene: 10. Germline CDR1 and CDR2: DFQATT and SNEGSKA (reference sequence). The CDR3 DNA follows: TGCAGTGCGCTAAGCGGGAGTGGCCTCACAGATACGCAGTATTTT. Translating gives CSALSGSGLTDTQYF.

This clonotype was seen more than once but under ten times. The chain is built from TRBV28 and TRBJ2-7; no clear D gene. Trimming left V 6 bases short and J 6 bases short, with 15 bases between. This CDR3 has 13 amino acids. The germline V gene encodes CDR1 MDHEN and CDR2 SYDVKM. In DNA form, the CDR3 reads TGTGCCAGCAGCCTACGGGCCCCCTCCGAGCAGTACTTC. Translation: CASSLRAPSEQYF. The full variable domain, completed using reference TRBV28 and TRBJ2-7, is DVKVTQSSRYLVKRTGEKVFLECVQDMDHENMFWYRQDPGLGLRLIYFSYDVKMKEKGDIPEGYSVSREKKERFSLILESASTNQTSMYLCASSLRAPSEQYFGPGTRLTVT.

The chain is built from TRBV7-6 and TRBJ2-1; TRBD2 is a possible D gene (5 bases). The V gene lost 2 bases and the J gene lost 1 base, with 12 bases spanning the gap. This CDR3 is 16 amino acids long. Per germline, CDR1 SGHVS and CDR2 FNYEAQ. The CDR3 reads CASSLQRLVSYNEQFF. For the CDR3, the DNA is TGTGCCAGCAGCTTACAGCGGCTAGTATCCTACAATGAGCAGTTCTTC.

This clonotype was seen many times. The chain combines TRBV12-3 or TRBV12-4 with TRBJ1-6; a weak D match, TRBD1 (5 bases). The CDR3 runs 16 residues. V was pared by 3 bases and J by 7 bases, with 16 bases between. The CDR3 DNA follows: TGTGCCAGCAGTTTTAGTTTTGCAGGGCGCAATTCACCCCTCCACTTT. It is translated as CASSFSFAGRNSPLHF.

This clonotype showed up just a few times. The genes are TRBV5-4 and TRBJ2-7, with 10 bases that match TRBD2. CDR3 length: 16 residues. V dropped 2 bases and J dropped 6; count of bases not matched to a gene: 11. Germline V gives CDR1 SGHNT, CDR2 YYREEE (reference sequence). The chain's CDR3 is CASSFGLAGAIGEQYF. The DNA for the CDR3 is TGTGCCAGCAGCTTTGGGCTAGCGGGAGCAATTGGCGAGCAGTACTTC.

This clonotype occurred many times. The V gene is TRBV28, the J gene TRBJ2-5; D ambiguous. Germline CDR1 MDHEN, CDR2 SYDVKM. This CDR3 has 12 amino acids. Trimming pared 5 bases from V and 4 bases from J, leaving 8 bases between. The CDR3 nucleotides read TGTGCCAGCAGTAACCCAGGAGAGACCCAGTACTTC. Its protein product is CASSNPGETQYF.

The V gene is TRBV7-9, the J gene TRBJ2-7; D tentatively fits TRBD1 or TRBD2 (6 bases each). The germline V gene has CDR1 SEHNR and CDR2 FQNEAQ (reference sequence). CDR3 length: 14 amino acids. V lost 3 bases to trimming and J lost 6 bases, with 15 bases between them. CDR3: CASSFRGARAEQYF. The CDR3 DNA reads TGTGCCAGCAGCTTTAGGGGGGCCCGGGCCGAGCAGTACTTC.

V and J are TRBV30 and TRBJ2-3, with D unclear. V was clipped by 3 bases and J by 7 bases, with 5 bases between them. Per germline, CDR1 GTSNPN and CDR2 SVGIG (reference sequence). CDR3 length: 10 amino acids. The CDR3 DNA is TGTGCCTGGAGGACCTATACGCAGTATTTT. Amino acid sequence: CAWRTYTQYF. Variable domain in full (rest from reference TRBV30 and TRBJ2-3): SQTIHQWPATLVQPVGSPLSLECTVEGTSNPNLYWYRQAAGRGLQLLFYSVGIGQISSEVPQNLSASRPQDRQFILSSKKLLLSDSGFYLCAWRTYTQYFGPGTRLTVL.

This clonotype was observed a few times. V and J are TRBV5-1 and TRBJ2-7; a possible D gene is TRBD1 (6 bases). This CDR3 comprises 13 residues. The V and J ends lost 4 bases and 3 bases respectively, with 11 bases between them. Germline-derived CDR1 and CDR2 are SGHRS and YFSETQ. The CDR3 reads CASSKETGYEQYF. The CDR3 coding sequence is TGCGCCAGCAGCAAAGAGACAGGCTACGAGCAGTACTTC.